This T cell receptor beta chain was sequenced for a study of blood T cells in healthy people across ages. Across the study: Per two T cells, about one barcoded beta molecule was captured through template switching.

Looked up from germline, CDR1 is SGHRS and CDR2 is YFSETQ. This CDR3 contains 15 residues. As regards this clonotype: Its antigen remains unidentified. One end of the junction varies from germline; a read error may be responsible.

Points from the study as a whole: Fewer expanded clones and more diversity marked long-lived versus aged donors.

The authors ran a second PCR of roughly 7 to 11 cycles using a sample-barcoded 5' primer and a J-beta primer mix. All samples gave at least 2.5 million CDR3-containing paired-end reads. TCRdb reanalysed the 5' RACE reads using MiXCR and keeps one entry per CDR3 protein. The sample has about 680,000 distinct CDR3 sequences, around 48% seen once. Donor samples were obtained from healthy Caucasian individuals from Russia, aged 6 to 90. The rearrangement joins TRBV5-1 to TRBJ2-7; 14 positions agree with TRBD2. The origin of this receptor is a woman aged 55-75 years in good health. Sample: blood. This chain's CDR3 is CASSIGTSGSYERYF. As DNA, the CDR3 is TGCGCCAGCAGCATTGGGACTAGCGGGAGCTACGAGCGGTACTTC.